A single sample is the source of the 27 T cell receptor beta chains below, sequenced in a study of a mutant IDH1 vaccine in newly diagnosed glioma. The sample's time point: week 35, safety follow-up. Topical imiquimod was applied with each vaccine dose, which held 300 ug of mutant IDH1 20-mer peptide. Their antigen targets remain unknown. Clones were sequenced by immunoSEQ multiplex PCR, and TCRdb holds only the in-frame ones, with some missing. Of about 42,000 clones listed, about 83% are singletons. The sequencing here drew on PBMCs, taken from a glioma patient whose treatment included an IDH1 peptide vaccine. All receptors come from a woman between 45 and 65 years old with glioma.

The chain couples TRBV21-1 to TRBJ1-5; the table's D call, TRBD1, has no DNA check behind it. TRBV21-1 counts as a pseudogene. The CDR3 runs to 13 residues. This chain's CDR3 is CASGSRGNQPQHF. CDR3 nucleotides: TGTGCCAGCGGTAGCAGGGGCAATCAGCCCCAGCATTTT.

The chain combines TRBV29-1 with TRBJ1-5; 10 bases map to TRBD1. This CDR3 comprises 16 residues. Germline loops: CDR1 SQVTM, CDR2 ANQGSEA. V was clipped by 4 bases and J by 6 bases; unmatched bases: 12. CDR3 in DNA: TGCAGCGTTGTAGTTTCGGGGACAGGGGAATCTCAGCCCCAGCATTTT. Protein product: CSVVVSGTGESQPQHF.

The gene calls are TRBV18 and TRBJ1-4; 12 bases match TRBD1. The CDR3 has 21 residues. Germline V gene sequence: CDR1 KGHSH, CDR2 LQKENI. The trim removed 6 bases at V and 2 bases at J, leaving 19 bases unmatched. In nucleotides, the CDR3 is TGTGCCAGCTCCCGCTACTCCGGGACAGGGGGCGCCCGGGCCACTAATGAAAAACTGTTTTTT. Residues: CASSRYSGTGGARATNEKLFF.

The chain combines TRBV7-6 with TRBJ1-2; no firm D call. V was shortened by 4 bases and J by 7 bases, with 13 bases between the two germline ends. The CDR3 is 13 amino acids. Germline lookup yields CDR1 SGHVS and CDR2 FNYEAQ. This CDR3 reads CASSSVGSGGYTF. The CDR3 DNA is TGTGCCAGCAGCTCCGTGGGCTCGGGTGGCTACACCTTC. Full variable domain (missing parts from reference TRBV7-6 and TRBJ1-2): GAGVSQSPRYKVTKRGQDVALRCDPISGHVSLYWYRQALGQGPEFLTYFNYEAQQDKSGLPNDRFSAERPEGSISTLTIQRTEQRDSAMYRCASSSVGSGGYTFGSGTRLTVV.

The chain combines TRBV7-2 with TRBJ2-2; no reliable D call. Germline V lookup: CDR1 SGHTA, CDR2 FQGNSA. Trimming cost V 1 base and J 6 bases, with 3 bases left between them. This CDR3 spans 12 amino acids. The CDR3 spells CASSLEAGELFF. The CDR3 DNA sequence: TGTGCCAGCAGCTTAGAGGCCGGGGAGCTGTTTTTT.

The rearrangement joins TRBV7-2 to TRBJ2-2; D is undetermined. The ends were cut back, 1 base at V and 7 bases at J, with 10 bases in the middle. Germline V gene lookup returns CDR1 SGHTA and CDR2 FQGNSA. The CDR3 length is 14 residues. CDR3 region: CASSLVAGGGELFF. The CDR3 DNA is TGTGCCAGCAGCTTAGTAGCCGGCGGCGGGGAGCTGTTTTTT.

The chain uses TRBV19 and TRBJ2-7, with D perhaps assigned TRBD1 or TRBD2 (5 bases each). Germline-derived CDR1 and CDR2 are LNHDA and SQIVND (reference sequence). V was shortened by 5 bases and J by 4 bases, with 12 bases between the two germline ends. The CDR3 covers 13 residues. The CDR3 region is CASSSAEGYEQYF. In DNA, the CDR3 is TGTGCCAGTAGTTCAGCCGAGGGGTACGAGCAGTACTTC.

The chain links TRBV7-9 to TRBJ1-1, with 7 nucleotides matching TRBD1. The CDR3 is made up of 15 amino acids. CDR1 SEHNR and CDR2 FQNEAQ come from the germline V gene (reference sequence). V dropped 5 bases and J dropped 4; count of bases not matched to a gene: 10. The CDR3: CASSPLKGATTEAFF. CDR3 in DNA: TGTGCCAGCAGCCCACTGAAGGGGGCGACCACTGAAGCTTTCTTT. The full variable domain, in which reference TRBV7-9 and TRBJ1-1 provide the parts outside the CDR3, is DTGVSQNPRHKITKRGQNVTFRCDPISEHNRLYWYRQTLGQGPEFLTYFQNEAQLEKSRLLSDRFSAERPKGSFSTLEIQRTEQGDSAMYLCASSPLKGATTEAFFGQGTRLTVV.

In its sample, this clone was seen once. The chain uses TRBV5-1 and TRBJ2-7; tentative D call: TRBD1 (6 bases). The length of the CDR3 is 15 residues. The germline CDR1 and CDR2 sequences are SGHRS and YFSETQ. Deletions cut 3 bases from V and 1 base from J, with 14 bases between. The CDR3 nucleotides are TGCGCCAGCAGCTCCGTACAGGGTATATCCTACGAGCAGTACTTC. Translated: CASSSVQGISYEQYF. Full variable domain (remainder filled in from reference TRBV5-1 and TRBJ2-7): KAGVTQTPRYLIKTRGQQVTLSCSPISGHRSVSWYQQTPGQGLQFLFEYFSETQRNKGNFPGRFSGRQFSNSRSEMNVSTLELGDSALYLCASSSVQGISYEQYFGPGTRLTVT.

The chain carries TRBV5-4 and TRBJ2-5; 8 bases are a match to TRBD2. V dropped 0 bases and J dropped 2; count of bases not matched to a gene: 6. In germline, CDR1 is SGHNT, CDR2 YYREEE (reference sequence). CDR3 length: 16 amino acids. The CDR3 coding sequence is TGTGCCAGCAGCTTGGGTAGCGGGGTGCGACAAGAGACCCAGTACTTC. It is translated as CASSLGSGVRQETQYF.

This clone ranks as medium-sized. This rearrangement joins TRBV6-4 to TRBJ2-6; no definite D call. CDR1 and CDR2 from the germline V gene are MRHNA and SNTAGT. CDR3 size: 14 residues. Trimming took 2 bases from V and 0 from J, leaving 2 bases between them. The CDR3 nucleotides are TGTGCCAGCAGTGACAACTCTGGGGCCAACGTCCTGACTTTC. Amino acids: CASSDNSGANVLTF.

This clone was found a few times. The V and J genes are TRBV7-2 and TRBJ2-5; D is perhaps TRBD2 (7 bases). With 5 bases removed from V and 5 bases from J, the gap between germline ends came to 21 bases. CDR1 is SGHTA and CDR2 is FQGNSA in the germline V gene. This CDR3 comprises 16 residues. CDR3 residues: CASSRTGGAGRETQYF. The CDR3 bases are TGTGCCAGCAGCCGAACGGGGGGCGCGGGGAGGGAGACCCAGTACTTC.

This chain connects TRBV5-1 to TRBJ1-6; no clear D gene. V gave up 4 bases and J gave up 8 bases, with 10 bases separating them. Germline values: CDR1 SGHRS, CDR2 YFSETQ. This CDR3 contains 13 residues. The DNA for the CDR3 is TGCGCCAGCAGCCCCGACCTTTATTCACCCCTCCACTTT. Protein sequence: CASSPDLYSPLHF.

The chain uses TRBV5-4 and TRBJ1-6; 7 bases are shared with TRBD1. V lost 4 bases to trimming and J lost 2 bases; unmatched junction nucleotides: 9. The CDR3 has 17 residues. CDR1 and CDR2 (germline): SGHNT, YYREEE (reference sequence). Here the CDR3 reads CASSDGTDKAYNSPLHF. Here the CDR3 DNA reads TGTGCCAGCAGCGATGGGACAGATAAAGCCTATAATTCACCCCTCCACTTT.

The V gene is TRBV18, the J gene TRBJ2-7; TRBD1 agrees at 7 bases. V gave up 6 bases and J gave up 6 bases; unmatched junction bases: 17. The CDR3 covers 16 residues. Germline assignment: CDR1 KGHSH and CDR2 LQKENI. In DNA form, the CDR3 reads TGTGCCAGCTCGCCCCCAACCAGGACAGGAGTTTTCGAGCAGTACTTC. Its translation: CASSPPTRTGVFEQYF.

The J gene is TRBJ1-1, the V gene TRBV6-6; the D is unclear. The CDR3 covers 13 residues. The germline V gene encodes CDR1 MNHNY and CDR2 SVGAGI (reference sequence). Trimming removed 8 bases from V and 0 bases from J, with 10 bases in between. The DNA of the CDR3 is TGTGCCAGCCTTCTCGGGATGAACACTGAAGCTTTCTTT. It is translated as CASLLGMNTEAFF.

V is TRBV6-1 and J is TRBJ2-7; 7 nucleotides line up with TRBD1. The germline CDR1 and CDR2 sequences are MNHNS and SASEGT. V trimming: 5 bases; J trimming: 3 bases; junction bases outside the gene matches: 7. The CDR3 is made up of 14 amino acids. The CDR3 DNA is TGTGCCAGCAGTAACCGGGACAGAGACTACGAGCAGTACTTC. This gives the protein CASSNRDRDYEQYF.

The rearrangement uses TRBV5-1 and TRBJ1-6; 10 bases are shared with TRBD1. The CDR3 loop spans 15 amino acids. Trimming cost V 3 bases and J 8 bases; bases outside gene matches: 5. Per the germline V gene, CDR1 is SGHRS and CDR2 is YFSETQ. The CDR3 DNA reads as TGCGCCAGCAGCTCCACAGGGACAGGGGATTCACCCCTCCACTTT. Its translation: CASSSTGTGDSPLHF.

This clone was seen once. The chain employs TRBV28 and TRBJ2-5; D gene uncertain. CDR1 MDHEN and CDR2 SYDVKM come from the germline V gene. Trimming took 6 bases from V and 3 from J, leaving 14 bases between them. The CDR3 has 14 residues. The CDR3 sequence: CASRHRARKETQYF. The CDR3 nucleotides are TGTGCCAGCAGACACCGAGCGAGAAAAGAGACCCAGTACTTC.

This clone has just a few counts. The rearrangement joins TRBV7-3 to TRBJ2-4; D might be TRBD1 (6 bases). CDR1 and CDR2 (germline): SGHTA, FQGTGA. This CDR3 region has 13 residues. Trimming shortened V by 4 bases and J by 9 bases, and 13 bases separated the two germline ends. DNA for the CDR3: TGTGCCAGCAGCTCTACAGGGTTGGGCATTCAGTACTTC. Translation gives CASSSTGLGIQYF.

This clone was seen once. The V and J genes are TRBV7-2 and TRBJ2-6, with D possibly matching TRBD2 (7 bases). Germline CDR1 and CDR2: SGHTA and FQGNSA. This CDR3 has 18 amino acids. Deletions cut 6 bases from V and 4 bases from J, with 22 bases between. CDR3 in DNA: TGTGCCAGCAGTGGCGGGGGCCCCTCTAGTATCGGGGCCAACGTCCTGACTTTC. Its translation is CASSGGGPSSIGANVLTF.

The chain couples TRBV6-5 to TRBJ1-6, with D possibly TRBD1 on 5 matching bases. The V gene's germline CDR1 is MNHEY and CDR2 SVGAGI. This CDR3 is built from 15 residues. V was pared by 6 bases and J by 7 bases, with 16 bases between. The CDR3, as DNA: TGTGCCAGCAGCCTCTCGGGGGGGTCGAATTCACCCCTCCACTTT. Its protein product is CASSLSGGSNSPLHF.

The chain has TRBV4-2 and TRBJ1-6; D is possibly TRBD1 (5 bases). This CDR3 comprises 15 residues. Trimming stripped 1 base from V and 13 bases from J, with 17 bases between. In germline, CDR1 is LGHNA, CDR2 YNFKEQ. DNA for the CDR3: TGTGCCAGCAGCCAAGCGGGGCAGACCACCAGGCCCCTCCACTTT. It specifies CASSQAGQTTRPLHF.

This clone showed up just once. The DNA for the CDR3 is TGTGCCAGTAGTATGTCGCAGTATAGCAATCAGCCCCAGCATTTT. This sequence encodes CASSMSQYSNQPQHF. The chain recombines TRBV19 with TRBJ1-5; D is undetermined. Trimming pared 3 bases from V and 0 bases from J, leaving 9 bases between. The V gene's germline CDR1 is LNHDA and CDR2 SQIVND (reference sequence). CDR3 length: 15 amino acids.

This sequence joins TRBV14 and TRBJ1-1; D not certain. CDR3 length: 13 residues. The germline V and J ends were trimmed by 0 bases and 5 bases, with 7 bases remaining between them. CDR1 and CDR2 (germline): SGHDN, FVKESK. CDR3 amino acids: CASSQDFRTEAFF. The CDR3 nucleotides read TGTGCCAGCAGCCAAGATTTCAGAACTGAAGCTTTCTTT.

CDR3 sequence reads: CASSGSGDSYEQYF. For the CDR3, the DNA is TGTGCCAGCAGTGGTTCCGGGGACTCCTACGAGCAGTACTTC. The chain links TRBV25-1 to TRBJ2-7, with D perhaps TRBD2 (5 bases). The germline CDR1 and CDR2 sequences are MGHDK and SYGVNS. This CDR3 is built from 14 residues. V lost 4 bases and J lost 0, with 10 bases in between.

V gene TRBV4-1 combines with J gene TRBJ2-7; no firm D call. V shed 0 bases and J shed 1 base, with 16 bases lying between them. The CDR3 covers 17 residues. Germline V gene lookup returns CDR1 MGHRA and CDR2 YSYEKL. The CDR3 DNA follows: TGCGCCAGCAGCCAAGATATAGGTACTACCTTATCCTACGAGCAGTACTTC. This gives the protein CASSQDIGTTLSYEQYF.